The entry below gives a single T cell receptor (beta chain) sequence along with its context. Its matching antigen is unknown. The data are from a study of T cell responses to AZD1222 COVID-19 vaccine. The V gene's germline CDR1 is KGHDR and CDR2 SFDVKD. Unmatched junction bases numbered 8, after V lost 2 bases and J lost 3 bases. The CDR3 is 18 residues long. Sequencing used immunoSEQ multiplex PCR; TCRdb keeps in-frame clones, though not all of them. The data show 150,000 or so clones, roughly 90% seen once. Study-level results: Unmutated variant regions are reportedly the target of nearly half of TCRs that are spike-specific. Mapped onto spike, vaccine-associated CD4 TCRs spanned it and were dominant at 160-218 and 743-854. The donor cohort was predominantly white British with a female majority, and clonal diversity may have been underestimated.

V usage is TRBV24-1 and J usage is TRBJ2-1; 11 bases map to TRBD2. This material consisted of peripheral blood, taken 28 days after the second AZD1222 dose. This receptor was taken from an adult who received the AZD1222 COVID-19 vaccine. The CDR3 reads CATSDSLGSGRVYNEQFF. CDR3 nucleotides: TGTGCCACCAGTGATTCCCTAGGTAGCGGGAGGGTCTACAATGAGCAGTTCTTC.